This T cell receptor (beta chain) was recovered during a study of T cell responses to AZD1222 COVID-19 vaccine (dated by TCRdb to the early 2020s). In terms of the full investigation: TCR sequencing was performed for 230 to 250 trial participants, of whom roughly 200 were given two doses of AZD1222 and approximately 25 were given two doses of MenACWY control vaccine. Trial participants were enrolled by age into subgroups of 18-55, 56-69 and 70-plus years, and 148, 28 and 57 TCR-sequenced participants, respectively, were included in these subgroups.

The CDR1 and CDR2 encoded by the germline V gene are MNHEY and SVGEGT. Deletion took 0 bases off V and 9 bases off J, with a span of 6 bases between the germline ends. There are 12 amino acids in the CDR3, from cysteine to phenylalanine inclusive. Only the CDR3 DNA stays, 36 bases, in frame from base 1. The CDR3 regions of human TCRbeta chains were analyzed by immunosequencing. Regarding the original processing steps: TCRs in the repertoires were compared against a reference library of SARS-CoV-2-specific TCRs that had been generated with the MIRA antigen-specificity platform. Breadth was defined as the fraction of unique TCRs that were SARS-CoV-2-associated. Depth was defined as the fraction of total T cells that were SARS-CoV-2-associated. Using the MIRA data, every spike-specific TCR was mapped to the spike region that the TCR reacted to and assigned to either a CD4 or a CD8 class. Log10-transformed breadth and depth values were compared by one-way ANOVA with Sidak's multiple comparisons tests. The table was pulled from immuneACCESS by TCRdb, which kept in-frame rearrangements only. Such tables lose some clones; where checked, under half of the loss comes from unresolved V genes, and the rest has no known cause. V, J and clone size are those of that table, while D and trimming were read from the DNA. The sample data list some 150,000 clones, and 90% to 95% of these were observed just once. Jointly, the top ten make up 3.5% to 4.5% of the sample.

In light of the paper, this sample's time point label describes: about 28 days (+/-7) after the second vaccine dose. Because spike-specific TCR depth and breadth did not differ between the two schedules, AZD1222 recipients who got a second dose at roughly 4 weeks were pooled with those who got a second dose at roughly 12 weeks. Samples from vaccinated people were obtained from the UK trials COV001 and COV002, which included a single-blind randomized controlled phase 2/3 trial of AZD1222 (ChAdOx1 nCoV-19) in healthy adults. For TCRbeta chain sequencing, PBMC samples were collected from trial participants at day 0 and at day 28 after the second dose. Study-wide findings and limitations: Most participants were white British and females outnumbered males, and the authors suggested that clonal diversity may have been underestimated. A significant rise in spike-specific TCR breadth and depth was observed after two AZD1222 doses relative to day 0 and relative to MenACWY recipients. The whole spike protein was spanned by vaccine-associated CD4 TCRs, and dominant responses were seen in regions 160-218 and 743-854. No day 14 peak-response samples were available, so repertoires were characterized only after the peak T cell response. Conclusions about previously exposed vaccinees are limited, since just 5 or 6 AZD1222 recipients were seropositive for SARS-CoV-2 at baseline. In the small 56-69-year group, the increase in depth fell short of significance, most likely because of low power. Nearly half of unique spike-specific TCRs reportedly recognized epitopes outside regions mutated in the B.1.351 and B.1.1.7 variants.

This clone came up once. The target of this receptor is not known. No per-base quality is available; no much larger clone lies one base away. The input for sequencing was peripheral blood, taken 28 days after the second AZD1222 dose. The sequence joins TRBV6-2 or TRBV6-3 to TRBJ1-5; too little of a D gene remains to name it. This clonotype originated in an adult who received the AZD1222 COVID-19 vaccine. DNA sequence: TGTGCCAGCAGTTACTCGGAGTGGCCCCAGCATTTT. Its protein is CASSYSEWPQHF.